This passage covers 26 T cell receptor beta chains from one sample sequenced in a study of blood T cell repertoires in COVID-19. The assay was immunoSEQ multiplex PCR, and TCRdb's table has in-frame clones only and misses some. Among some 260,000 clones, more than 75% were seen once, and the ten largest hold 0.9% to 1%. The sequenced material came from peripheral blood. Every receptor here comes from a woman aged 40 to 49 who had recovered from COVID-19.

The gene calls are TRBV9 and TRBJ2-6, with a tentative D call TRBD2 (5 bases). The germline V gene has CDR1 SGDLS and CDR2 YYNGEE. The CDR3 runs 19 residues. V was shortened by 4 bases and J by 0 bases, with 20 bases between the two germline ends. The CDR3 spells CASSPYPAGPFSGANVLTF. For the CDR3, the DNA is TGTGCCAGCAGCCCGTACCCCGCGGGCCCATTCTCTGGGGCCAACGTCCTGACTTTC.

V gene TRBV20-1 combines with J gene TRBJ1-1; 7 bases agree with TRBD1. The V and J ends lost 6 bases and 11 bases, in that order; junction bases with no gene match: 6. Germline CDR1 is DFQATT and CDR2 is SNEGSKA (reference sequence). This CDR3 is built from 10 residues. CDR3 amino acids: CSALDRAAFF. Here the CDR3 DNA reads TGCAGTGCACTCGACAGGGCGGCTTTCTTT.

This clone appeared a single time. The genes are TRBV11-2 and TRBJ1-2; a possible D gene is TRBD1 (6 bases). The V gene lost 0 bases and the J gene lost 4 bases, with 15 bases spanning the gap. Germline values: CDR1 SGHAT, CDR2 FQNNGV. The CDR3 is made up of 16 amino acids. The CDR3 spells CASSLDGNREGYGYTF. The CDR3 DNA reads TGTGCCAGCAGCTTAGACGGGAACAGGGAGGGCTATGGCTACACCTTC.

V usage is TRBV3-1 (or the pseudogene TRBV3-2) and J usage is TRBJ2-1; 8 bases match TRBD2. Germline CDR1 and CDR2: LGHDT and YNNKEL (reference sequence). V was pared by 8 bases and J by 2 bases, with 5 bases of the junction left unmatched. This CDR3 has 14 amino acids. The CDR3 DNA reads as TGTGCCAGCCGCGAAGCGGGAGCCTACAATGAGCAGTTCTTC. Translating gives CASREAGAYNEQFF.

The V and J genes are TRBV13 and TRBJ2-7, with D maybe TRBD2 (5 bases). CDR3 length: 13 residues. Per the germline V gene, CDR1 is PRHDT and CDR2 is FYEKMQ (reference sequence). The V gene lost 1 base and the J gene lost 5 bases, with 9 bases spanning the gap. The CDR3 DNA is TGTGCCAGCAGCTTAGATTCCGGGGACGAGCAGTACTTC. It codes for CASSLDSGDEQYF.

The chain uses TRBV7-9 and TRBJ1-1; 10 bases match TRBD1. From germline, CDR1 is SEHNR and CDR2 FQNEAQ (reference sequence). After removal of 5 bases from V and 5 bases from J, the junction contained 5 bases not matched to a gene. The CDR3 contains 14 residues. The CDR3 DNA reads as TGTGCCAGCAGCCCACAGGGACAGGGGACTGAAGCTTTCTTT. It is translated as CASSPQGQGTEAFF.

The CDR3 spells CASSLVAAGYTF. The CDR3 DNA sequence: TGTGCCAGCAGCTTAGTAGCGGCTGGCTACACCTTC. The chain uses TRBV7-9 and TRBJ1-2; D gene unclear. V lost 1 base and J 7 bases, leaving 7 bases between the germline ends. The CDR3 totals 12 residues. Germline V gene data show CDR1 as SEHNR and CDR2 as FQNEAQ (reference sequence).

The V and J genes are TRBV3-1 (or the pseudogene TRBV3-2) and TRBJ2-5; 10 nucleotides align to TRBD1. Germline lookup yields CDR1 LGHDT and CDR2 YNNKEL (reference sequence). The CDR3 extends over 17 amino acids. V dropped 3 bases and J dropped 5; count of bases not matched to a gene: 12. Here the CDR3 DNA reads TGTGCCAGCAGCCACGAGACAGGGGGCGCCGGGGGGGAGACCCAGTACTTC. Translation: CASSHETGGAGGETQYF.

V usage is TRBV10-3 and J usage is TRBJ2-1; TRBD1 might be the D (6 bases). The CDR3 is made up of 12 amino acids. V was shortened by 4 bases and J by 7 bases, with 8 bases between the two germline ends. Germline V lookup: CDR1 ENHRY, CDR2 SYGVKD. Here the CDR3 DNA reads TGTGCCATCAGTGTAGGGGGAAATGAGCAGTTCTTC. As protein: CAISVGGNEQFF.

This sequence joins TRBV7-2 and TRBJ2-4; 8 bases match TRBD2. Unmatched junction bases numbered 7, after V lost 5 bases and J lost 4 bases. Germline CDR1 reads SGHTA; CDR2 reads FQGNSA. The CDR3 is made up of 15 amino acids. The CDR3 loop reads CASSPGGTRKNIQYF. CDR3 nucleotides: TGTGCCAGCAGCCCCGGGGGGACTAGGAAAAACATTCAGTACTTC. The whole variable domain, remainder taken from reference TRBV7-2 and TRBJ2-4, is GAGVSQSPSNKVTEKGKDVELRCDPISGHTALYWYRQSLGQGLEFLIYFQGNSAPDKSGLPSDRFSAERTGGSVSTLTIQRTQQEDSAVYLCASSPGGTRKNIQYFGAGTRLSVL.

V is TRBV20-1 and J is TRBJ2-1, with TRBD2 matching over 14 bases. The junction had 4 bases not matched to a gene; V was cut back by 3 bases and J by 9 bases. The CDR3 is 14 amino acids. The V gene's germline CDR1 is DFQATT and CDR2 SNEGSKA (reference sequence). The CDR3 protein is CSASSGTSGGEQFF. CDR3 DNA sequence: TGCAGTGCTAGTTCGGGGACTAGCGGGGGTGAGCAGTTCTTC.

The chain combines TRBV6-5 with TRBJ1-2, with D possibly TRBD1 on 5 matching bases. The CDR3 extends over 15 amino acids. The V end was cut by 3 bases, the J end by 4 bases, with 15 bases between. Looked up from germline, CDR1 is MNHEY and CDR2 is SVGAGI. The DNA for the CDR3 is TGTGCCAGCAGTTATGGGGCAGGGTTGGGCTATGGCTACACCTTC. Amino acids: CASSYGAGLGYGYTF.

The chain carries TRBV11-3 and TRBJ1-2; no clear D gene. This CDR3 is 14 amino acids long. Trimming left V 2 bases short and J 8 bases short, with 15 bases between. Germline values: CDR1 SGHNT, CDR2 YENEEA. CDR3 sequence: CASSLSGGSRGYTF. CDR3 coding DNA: TGTGCCAGCAGCTTATCAGGCGGGTCTCGGGGCTACACCTTC.

The V gene is TRBV19, the J gene TRBJ1-4; 9 nucleotides agree with TRBD1. CDR1 is LNHDA and CDR2 is SQIVND in the germline V gene (reference sequence). The CDR3 covers 18 residues. With V trimmed by 1 base and J by 3 bases, 9 bases remained unmatched. The CDR3 sequence is CASSIGPGQGFANEKLFF. Here the CDR3 DNA reads TGTGCCAGTAGTATAGGACCGGGACAGGGTTTCGCTAATGAAAAACTGTTTTTT.

The rearrangement joins TRBV21-1 to TRBJ2-7; TRBD1 is taken as the D call from the table, unchecked against the DNA. TRBV21-1 is marked as a pseudogene. The CDR3 runs to 14 residues. The CDR3 region is CASSKKQGCHEQYF. CDR3 nucleotides: TGTGCCAGCAGCAAGAAACAGGGGTGCCACGAGCAGTACTTC.

V gene TRBV19 combines with J gene TRBJ2-3; 9 positions match TRBD2. CDR3 length: 18 amino acids. V dropped 5 bases and J dropped 1; count of bases not matched to a gene: 13. From germline, CDR1 is LNHDA and CDR2 SQIVND (reference sequence). In DNA, the CDR3 is TGTGCCAGTAGTGAGCTAGCGGGACTCTCTGGCGGCACAGATACGCAGTATTTT. It is translated as CASSELAGLSGGTDTQYF.

The chain recombines TRBV10-3 with TRBJ1-2; maybe TRBD1 (5 bases). Germline V CDR1 and CDR2: ENHRY, SYGVKD. Trimming took 7 bases from V and 5 from J, leaving 14 bases between them. The CDR3 spans 13 residues. The CDR3 is CAINPDNLYGYTF. The CDR3 DNA sequence: TGTGCCATCAATCCGGACAACTTGTATGGCTACACCTTC.

This clone was found a few times. The rearrangement joins TRBV7-2 to TRBJ1-2; 7 positions match TRBD1. Germline V gene data show CDR1 as SGHTA and CDR2 as FQGNSA. V trimming: 5 bases; J trimming: 2 bases; junction bases outside the gene matches: 2. The CDR3 spans 13 residues. The chain's CDR3 is CASSRDRNYGYTF. CDR3 sequence (DNA): TGTGCCAGCAGCCGGGACAGAAACTATGGCTACACCTTC.

The rearrangement uses TRBV10-3 and TRBJ1-2, with 9 positions matching TRBD1. This CDR3 contains 15 residues. Germline CDR1 ENHRY, CDR2 SYGVKD. V shed 7 bases, J shed 8 bases, and the junction held 14 bases outside the gene matches. The CDR3 spells CAIKDRGPPPGGYTF. The DNA of the CDR3 is TGTGCCATCAAGGACAGGGGTCCCCCCCCGGGCGGCTACACCTTC.

This chain connects TRBV9 to TRBJ2-1; TRBD2 matches 12 bases. Germline CDR1 reads SGDLS; CDR2 reads YYNGEE. The junction had 3 bases not matched to a gene; V was cut back by 3 bases and J by 2 bases. The CDR3 has 16 residues. The CDR3 nucleotides are TGTGCCAGCAGCGCGACTAGCGGGGGTACCTACAATGAGCAGTTCTTC. The encoded protein is CASSATSGGTYNEQFF. Drawing the rest from reference TRBV9 and TRBJ2-1, the complete variable domain is DSGVTQTPKHLITATGQRVTLRCSPRSGDLSVYWYQQSLDQGLQFLIQYYNGEERAKGNILERFSAQQFPDLHSELNLSSLELGDSALYFCASSATSGGTYNEQFFGPGTRLTVL.

V is TRBV4-1 and J is TRBJ2-5; 7 bases are a match to TRBD2. Germline trimming cut 0 bases from V and 5 bases from J; bases unmatched to any gene: 6. This CDR3 contains 15 residues. The germline gives CDR1 MGHRA, CDR2 YSYEKL. The CDR3 bases are TGCGCCAGCAGCCAAGAGGGAGGGCCGTTTGAGACCCAGTACTTC. Translation: CASSQEGGPFETQYF.

The rearrangement joins TRBV24-1 to TRBJ1-1, with TRBD1 as a possible D gene (6 bases). Germline CDR1 and CDR2: KGHDR and SFDVKD. V was pared by 2 bases and J by 1 base, with 7 bases between. The CDR3 sequence is 14 residues long. CDR3 region: CATSDWGPNTEAFF. The CDR3 DNA is TGTGCCACCAGTGATTGGGGGCCGAACACTGAAGCTTTCTTT.

The chain carries TRBV3-1 (or the pseudogene TRBV3-2) and TRBJ1-5; D not resolved. The CDR3 length is 14 residues. Germline loops: CDR1 LGHDT, CDR2 YNNKEL (reference sequence). Trimming cost V 0 bases and J 6 bases, with 9 bases left between them. The CDR3 is CASSQDPGLQPQHF. As DNA, the CDR3 is TGTGCCAGCAGCCAAGATCCTGGACTTCAGCCCCAGCATTTT.

CDR3 nucleotides: TGTGCCAGCAGCTTGGGAGGCGTCGGGGACGAGCAGTACTTC. It encodes CASSLGGVGDEQYF. The chain recombines TRBV5-6 with TRBJ2-7; tentatively, D is TRBD2 (5 bases). CDR3 length: 14 amino acids. V dropped 0 bases and J dropped 5 bases, with 12 bases sitting between them. Germline V gives CDR1 SGHDT, CDR2 YYEEEE.

This clone was seen a few times. The chain recombines TRBV19 with TRBJ2-2; D remains ambiguous. The germline V gene encodes CDR1 LNHDA and CDR2 SQIVND (reference sequence). Trimming shortened V by 3 bases and J by 10 bases, and 15 bases separated the two germline ends. CDR3 length: 14 amino acids. CDR3 bases: TGTGCCAGTAGTATGCTTGTCTCCGGGTCGGAGCTGTTTTTT. Translated, it gives CASSMLVSGSELFF.

This clone was recorded only once. This chain joins TRBV3-1 (or the pseudogene TRBV3-2) and TRBJ2-7; no firm D call. Trimming stripped 2 bases from V and 5 bases from J, with 13 bases between. This CDR3 contains 14 residues. CDR1 is LGHDT, CDR2 YNNKEL, per germline (reference sequence). The DNA of the CDR3 is TGTGCCAGCAGCCAAAGGCAGGCGAGTAACGAGCAGTACTTC. This sequence encodes CASSQRQASNEQYF.